A selection of T cell receptor beta chains follows, all from one sample in a study of OX40 agonist ivuxolimab in advanced cancers. Profiling relied on immunoSEQ multiplex PCR, and the TCRdb table lists in-frame clones only, not all of them. In the table there are tens of thousands of clones, about 88% of which are singletons. The starting material was CD4+ or CD8+ T cells sorted from blood, obtained in a trial of the OX40 agonist ivuxolimab. These receptors all stem from an adult with an advanced solid tumor such as melanoma, head and neck, liver or kidney cancer. Both conserved end residues are part of each CDR3. D genes are given only for firm matches. For some rows the clone size is stated as once, few or many, or as a class when expanded; others skip it.

cdr3_nt: TGTGCCAGCAGCCTAACTTACCCAACCAATGAGCAGTTCTTC
cdr3_aa: CASSLTYPTNEQFF
j_call: TRBJ2-1
v_call: TRBV5-6
clone_size: -
d_call: -

cdr3_nt: TGTGCCAGCAGCTTAGAACTGTCAGGGGCGGGTAACTATGGCTACACCTTC
cdr3_aa: CASSLELSGAGNYGYTF
j_call: TRBJ1-2
v_call: TRBV7-2
clone_size: -
d_call: -

cdr3_nt: TGTGCCAGTAGTCGAGCGGGGGGGCCATCCTACAAGCAGTACTTC
cdr3_aa: CASSRAGGPSYKQYF
j_call: TRBJ2-7
v_call: TRBV19
clone_size: -
d_call: TRBD2

cdr3_nt: TGTGCCAGCAGCGCCCCACAGGGGTGGACCGGGGAGCTGTTTTTT
cdr3_aa: CASSAPQGWTGELFF
j_call: TRBJ2-2
v_call: TRBV7-2
clone_size: -
d_call: TRBD1

cdr3_nt: TGCGCCAGCAGCTTGGGCCTTGCCACAGATACGCAGTATTTT
cdr3_aa: CASSLGLATDTQYF
j_call: TRBJ2-3
v_call: TRBV5-1
clone_size: -
d_call: -

cdr3_nt: TGTGCCAGCTCACCACCGCCAGGGGGATCTGTGCAGTTCTTC
cdr3_aa: CASSPPPGGSVQFF
j_call: TRBJ2-1
v_call: TRBV18
clone_size: -
d_call: TRBD1

cdr3_nt: TGTGCCACGAAACAGGGGGGGAGCAATCAGCCCCAGCATTTT
cdr3_aa: CATKQGGSNQPQHF
j_call: TRBJ1-5
v_call: TRBV5-4
clone_size: -
d_call: TRBD1

cdr3_nt: TGCGCCAGCTCGACAGGGGCTAGCACAGATACGCAGTATTTT
cdr3_aa: CASSTGASTDTQYF
j_call: TRBJ2-3
v_call: TRBV5-1
clone_size: -
d_call: TRBD1

cdr3_nt: TGTGCCAGCAGTCGTACAACGGCAACTAATGAAAAACTGTTTTTT
cdr3_aa: CASSRTTATNEKLFF
j_call: TRBJ1-4
v_call: TRBV7-9
clone_size: -
d_call: -

cdr3_nt: TGCGCCAGCAAACAGGGGACCACCTACGAGCAGTACTTC
cdr3_aa: CASKQGTTYEQYF
j_call: TRBJ2-7
v_call: TRBV5-1
clone_size: -
d_call: TRBD1

cdr3_nt: TGTGCCAGCTCCTACAGACACGTCGGGGAGACCCAGTACTTC
cdr3_aa: CASSYRHVGETQYF
j_call: TRBJ2-5
v_call: TRBV18
clone_size: -
d_call: -

cdr3_nt: TGTGCCAGTAGCCCCCTGGTCCGGGAACCCTATGGCTACACCTTC
cdr3_aa: CASSPLVREPYGYTF
j_call: TRBJ1-2
v_call: TRBV19
clone_size: -
d_call: -

cdr3_nt: TGCGCCAGCAGCCTTAGCGGGGTCCCCTACGAGCAGTACTTC
cdr3_aa: CASSLSGVPYEQYF
j_call: TRBJ2-7
v_call: TRBV5-1
clone_size: -
d_call: TRBD2

cdr3_nt: TGTGCCAGCAGCTCCCGGACGGGTATGAACACTGAAGCTTTCTTT
cdr3_aa: CASSSRTGMNTEAFF
j_call: TRBJ1-1
v_call: TRBV7-9
clone_size: -
d_call: -

cdr3_nt: TGTGCCAGCTCACCTTCGAGGGGAAACAGCTTCAATTCACCCCTCCACTTT
cdr3_aa: CASSPSRGNSFNSPLHF
j_call: TRBJ1-6
v_call: TRBV18
clone_size: -
d_call: -

cdr3_nt: TGTGCCAGCAGTGGAACCCCTCTAGCGGGGAGTCGAGAGACCCAGTACTTC
cdr3_aa: CASSGTPLAGSRETQYF
j_call: TRBJ2-5
v_call: TRBV2
clone_size: few
d_call: TRBD2

cdr3_nt: TGTGCCAGCAGCGCCAGGGGTCAGCCCCAGCATTTT
cdr3_aa: CASSARGQPQHF
j_call: TRBJ1-5
v_call: TRBV5-4
clone_size: few
d_call: -

cdr3_nt: TGTGCCAGCAGCGTAGGGGAGAATAACTATGGCTACACCTTC
cdr3_aa: CASSVGENNYGYTF
j_call: TRBJ1-2
v_call: TRBV9
clone_size: -
d_call: -

cdr3_nt: TGTGCCAGCAGTTACCCGGCAGGGGGGCACTATGGCTACACCTTC
cdr3_aa: CASSYPAGGHYGYTF
j_call: TRBJ1-2
v_call: TRBV6-5
clone_size: once
d_call: TRBD1

cdr3_nt: TGTGCCAGCAGCCAAGGGCTTGGTGAGGGGCCGAGTGGAGATACGCAGTATTTT
cdr3_aa: CASSQGLGEGPSGDTQYF
j_call: TRBJ2-3
v_call: TRBV4-2
clone_size: -
d_call: -

cdr3_nt: TGCGCCAGCAGCTCTGGCAGGAGCGGTGAAAAACTGTTTTTT
cdr3_aa: CASSSGRSGEKLFF
j_call: TRBJ1-4
v_call: TRBV5-1
clone_size: -
d_call: -

cdr3_nt: TGTGCCAGCAGCCCCTCCCCAGATATTCAGCCCCAGCATTTT
cdr3_aa: CASSPSPDIQPQHF
j_call: TRBJ1-5
v_call: TRBV11-2
clone_size: few
d_call: -

cdr3_nt: TGCAGCGTTGAAGTACCCCGACCATACGAGCAGTACTTC
cdr3_aa: CSVEVPRPYEQYF
j_call: TRBJ2-7
v_call: TRBV29-1
clone_size: -
d_call: -

cdr3_nt: TGTGCCAGCAGCTTAGGGGGTTATGGCTACACCTTC
cdr3_aa: CASSLGGYGYTF
j_call: TRBJ1-2
v_call: TRBV11-2
clone_size: -
d_call: -

cdr3_nt: TGTGCCAGTAGTACTACAGGGTCCACCGGGGAGCTGTTTTTT
cdr3_aa: CASSTTGSTGELFF
j_call: TRBJ2-2
v_call: TRBV19
clone_size: -
d_call: -

cdr3_nt: TGTGCCAGCAGTGAAGTGGGGGGAGTTGCTGAAGCTTTCTTT
cdr3_aa: CASSEVGGVAEAFF
j_call: TRBJ1-1
v_call: TRBV6-1
clone_size: -
d_call: -